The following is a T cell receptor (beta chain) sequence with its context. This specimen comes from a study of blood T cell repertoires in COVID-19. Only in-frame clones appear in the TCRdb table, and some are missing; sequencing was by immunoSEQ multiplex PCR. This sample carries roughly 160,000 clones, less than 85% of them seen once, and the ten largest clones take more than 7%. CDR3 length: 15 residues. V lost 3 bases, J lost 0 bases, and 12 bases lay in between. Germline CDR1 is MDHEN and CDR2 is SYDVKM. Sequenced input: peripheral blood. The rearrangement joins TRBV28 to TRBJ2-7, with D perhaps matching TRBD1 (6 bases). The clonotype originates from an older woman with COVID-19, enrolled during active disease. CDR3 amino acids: CASSLLGAGSYEQYF. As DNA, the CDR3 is TGTGCCAGCAGTTTGTTGGGGGCGGGCTCCTACGAGCAGTACTTC.